One sample yielded the 24 T cell receptor beta chains listed below, sequenced in a study of blood T cell repertoires in COVID-19. Generated by immunoSEQ multiplex PCR, the TCRdb table keeps only in-frame clones and is missing some. The repertoire holds over 140,000 clones, more than 60% seen once, with approximately 9% in the top ten. The sample taken for sequencing was peripheral blood. The source is a woman in her forties or fifties with active or convalescent COVID-19.

The chain has TRBV19 and TRBJ1-5; TRBD1 is a possible D gene (6 bases). CDR1 and CDR2 from the germline V gene are LNHDA and SQIVND (reference sequence). With 2 bases removed from V and 7 bases from J, the gap between germline ends came to 12 bases. The CDR3 is 14 residues long. The CDR3 spells CASSISGGRQPQHF. CDR3 sequence (DNA): TGTGCCAGTAGTATAAGCGGGGGCAGGCAGCCCCAGCATTTT.

This chain links TRBV29-1 with TRBJ1-2; D gene unclear. The CDR3 has 13 residues. With 4 bases removed from V and 6 bases from J, the gap between germline ends came to 15 bases. Looked up from germline, CDR1 is SQVTM and CDR2 is ANQGSEA. DNA of the CDR3: TGCAGCGTTGGGGCCGCTACCAAGGATGGCTACACCTTC. Protein: CSVGAATKDGYTF.

The chain recombines TRBV12-5 with TRBJ1-2; 8 bases agree with TRBD1. Germline trimming cut 2 bases from V and 14 bases from J; bases unmatched to any gene: 10. CDR1 and CDR2 (germline): LGHNT, FRNRAP. This CDR3 region has 13 residues. For the CDR3, the DNA is TGTGCTAGTGGTTTGTCAGGGGGCGGGAGTAGGACCTTC. Translation: CASGLSGGGSRTF.

This clone was recorded only once. The genes are TRBV2 and TRBJ1-3, with TRBD1 identical over 7 bases. This CDR3 spans 15 amino acids. V lost 3 bases and J lost 2; bases outside the gene matches: 4. Looked up from germline, CDR1 is SNHLY and CDR2 is FYNNEI. The CDR3 coding sequence is TGTGCCAGCAGTGATGACAGGGCTGCTGGAAACACCATATATTTT. It is translated as CASSDDRAAGNTIYF.

A note on this clone: The junction shows a germline mismatch at one end, possibly a read error. The genes are TRBV7-6 and TRBJ2-1; no reliable D call. The V gene's germline CDR1 is SGHVS and CDR2 FNYEAQ. The CDR3 is made up of 13 amino acids. The CDR3 loop is CASSLYSNNEQFF. The CDR3 region has the DNA TGTGCCAGCAGCCTCTACTCCAACAATGAGCAGTTCTTC.

In its sample, this clone was seen a few times. The chain recombines TRBV6-5 with TRBJ1-2; tentative D call: TRBD1 (5 bases). Trimming took 2 bases from V and 5 from J, leaving 12 bases between them. Germline CDR1 MNHEY, CDR2 SVGAGI. This CDR3 spans 14 amino acids. The CDR3 loop is CASSYQEEGYGYTF. In nucleotides, the CDR3 is TGTGCCAGCAGTTACCAGGAGGAGGGGTATGGCTACACCTTC.

The rearrangement uses TRBV11-2 and TRBJ2-1, with D hard to call. CDR1 is SGHAT and CDR2 is FQNNGV in the germline V gene. CDR3 length equals 15 residues. V was shortened by 5 bases and J by 8 bases, with 19 bases between the two germline ends. The CDR3, as DNA: TGTGCCAGCAGCAGTACGGGTTCCCTAGGCGATGAGCAGTTCTTC. Protein sequence: CASSSTGSLGDEQFF.

This clone was seen ten or more times. The rearrangement uses TRBV30 and TRBJ2-1; 7 bases line up with TRBD1. Germline V lookup: CDR1 GTSNPN, CDR2 SVGIG (reference sequence). This CDR3 is 16 amino acids long. Losses at the gene ends were 1 base for V and 3 bases for J; bases not matched to a gene: 9. The CDR3 coding sequence is TGTGCCTGGAGTGAGACAGGGAAAGATTTCTACAATGAGCAGTTCTTC. It is translated as CAWSETGKDFYNEQFF.

This clone was observed a handful of times. The rearrangement joins TRBV19 to TRBJ1-3, with unresolved D. The CDR3 is 15 amino acids. V lost 6 bases to trimming and J lost 0 bases, with 12 bases between them. The germline V gene has CDR1 LNHDA and CDR2 SQIVND (reference sequence). CDR3 nucleotides: TGTGCCAGTAGAGGTGGCTGGGCCTCTGGAAACACCATATATTTT. Translating gives CASRGGWASGNTIYF.

The chain links TRBV21-1 to TRBJ1-1; TRBD1 was called by the table and not checked on the DNA. TRBV21-1 is tagged as a pseudogene. The CDR3 has 16 residues. For the CDR3, the DNA is TGTGCCAGCAGCAAGCCCCCGGGCAGGGAAGGAACTGAAGCTTTCTTT. It codes for CASSKPPGREGTEAFF.

The CDR3 DNA follows: TGTGCCAGCAGTTCAGTGGGGGGTGACTCCTACAATGAGCAGTTCTTC. Amino acid sequence: CASSSVGGDSYNEQFF. The chain combines TRBV7-2 with TRBJ2-1; D perhaps matches TRBD2 (6 bases). Germline CDR1 reads SGHTA; CDR2 reads FQGNSA. The CDR3 has 16 amino acids. Trimming pared 6 bases from V and 0 bases from J, leaving 15 bases between.

The chain combines TRBV18 with TRBJ2-1; no firm D call. The CDR3 extends over 13 amino acids. V was clipped by 3 bases and J by 5 bases, with 8 bases between them. Germline CDR1 and CDR2: KGHSH and LQKENI. The CDR3 DNA reads as TGTGCCAGCTCACCGGGCAGCAACAATGAGCAGTTCTTC. Its protein product is CASSPGSNNEQFF.

The chain links TRBV3-1 (or the pseudogene TRBV3-2) to TRBJ2-5; the match to TRBD2 covers 8 bases. The CDR3 is 14 residues long. The germline gives CDR1 LGHDT, CDR2 YNNKEL (reference sequence). Trimming removed 2 bases from V and 7 bases from J; junction bases left unmatched: 6. CDR3 nucleotide sequence: TGTGCCAGCAGCCAATCCGCGGGAGGAGGGACCCAGTACTTC. Encoded protein: CASSQSAGGGTQYF.

The chain is built from TRBV19 and TRBJ1-2; no reliable D call. The CDR3 totals 14 residues. The germline CDR1 and CDR2 sequences are LNHDA and SQIVND (reference sequence). The germline V and J ends were trimmed by 3 bases and 4 bases, with 12 bases remaining between them. The CDR3 DNA sequence: TGTGCCAGTAGTATCGCCTCGGGAGGCTATGGCTACACCTTC. It yields the protein CASSIASGGYGYTF.

This clone has a handful of counts. CDR3 amino acids: CASSQDPPRQGNQPQHF. The DNA for the CDR3 is TGCGCCAGCAGCCAAGATCCGCCTCGACAGGGTAATCAGCCCCAGCATTTT. This chain links TRBV4-3 with TRBJ1-5; the match to TRBD1 covers 7 bases. CDR3 length equals 17 residues. Germline CDR1 is LGHNA and CDR2 is YSLEER. The trim removed 0 bases at V and 4 bases at J, leaving 9 bases unmatched.

This chain connects TRBV5-4 to TRBJ1-2, with unresolved D. V was pared by 5 bases and J by 4 bases, with 9 bases between. CDR3 size: 12 residues. The germline CDR1 and CDR2 sequences are SGHNT and YYREEE (reference sequence). The chain's CDR3 is CASSPDGYGYTF. DNA of the CDR3: TGTGCCAGCAGTCCAGATGGCTATGGCTACACCTTC. The full variable domain, its missing parts supplied by reference TRBV5-4 and TRBJ1-2, is ETGVTQSPTHLIKTRGQQVTLRCSSQSGHNTVSWYQQALGQGPQFIFQYYREEENGRGNFPPRFSGLQFPNYSSELNVNALELDDSALYLCASSPDGYGYTFGSGTRLTVV.

This sequence joins TRBV30 and TRBJ1-2; 9 bases are shared with TRBD1. The CDR3 has 16 residues. CDR1 and CDR2 (germline): GTSNPN, SVGIG (reference sequence). The V and J ends lost 0 bases and 3 bases, in that order; junction bases with no gene match: 8. The CDR3 DNA reads as TGTGCCTGGAGTGTATTAAGACGGGACAGGGACTATGGCTACACCTTC. This gives the protein CAWSVLRRDRDYGYTF.

This sequence joins TRBV5-1 and TRBJ2-3, with 10 nucleotides matching TRBD2. The CDR3 is 18 amino acids. Germline V CDR1 and CDR2: SGHRS, YFSETQ. Losses at the gene ends were 0 bases for V and 1 base for J; bases not matched to a gene: 8. The CDR3 DNA reads as TGCGCCAGCAGCTTGGGACGGACTAGCGGTGAGGGCACAGATACGCAGTATTTT. This sequence encodes CASSLGRTSGEGTDTQYF.

The chain has TRBV19 and TRBJ2-5; the D gene is possibly TRBD1 (5 bases). CDR3 length equals 13 residues. The V gene lost 4 bases and the J gene lost 5 bases, with 11 bases spanning the gap. Germline V gene lookup returns CDR1 LNHDA and CDR2 SQIVND (reference sequence). For the CDR3, the DNA is TGTGCCAGTAGTACTCAGGGTGTCGAGACCCAGTACTTC. This sequence encodes CASSTQGVETQYF.

The CDR3: CASSPQAGLAGRSSYNEQFF. The CDR3, as DNA: TGTGCCAGCAGCCCCCAAGCGGGACTAGCGGGCCGGAGCTCCTACAATGAGCAGTTCTTC. The chain combines TRBV4-2 with TRBJ2-1, with 12 bases aligning to TRBD2. CDR3 size: 20 residues. J was trimmed by 0 bases and V by 4 bases; bases with no gene match: 13. In germline, CDR1 is LGHNA, CDR2 YNFKEQ.

This clone was picked up a small number of times. The rearrangement uses TRBV5-3 and TRBJ1-4, with D possibly TRBD1 on 5 matching bases. TRBV5-3 belongs to the ORF category, with a function that is uncertain. The CDR3 extends over 14 amino acids. Trimming stripped 4 bases from V and 8 bases from J, with 15 bases between. This CDR3 reads CARSTRVAGEKLFF. The CDR3 bases are TGTGCCAGAAGCACCAGGGTTGCGGGGGAAAAACTGTTTTTT.

J is TRBJ1-2 and V is TRBV30, with a tentative D call TRBD1 (6 bases). Germline V gene data show CDR1 as GTSNPN and CDR2 as SVGIG (reference sequence). V lost 2 bases and J 1 base, leaving 17 bases between the germline ends. The CDR3 has 16 amino acids. CDR3 in amino acids: CAWSLLDRPRNYGYTF. The DNA for the CDR3 is TGTGCCTGGAGTCTCTTGGACAGACCTCGTAACTATGGCTACACCTTC.

The genes are TRBV20-1 and TRBJ1-2; tentatively, D is TRBD1 (6 bases). Germline CDR1 and CDR2: DFQATT and SNEGSKA (reference sequence). This CDR3 spans 12 amino acids. Trimming took 3 bases from V and 4 from J, leaving 9 bases between them. The CDR3 nucleotides are TGCAGTGCTAGTCTACAGGGCTATGGCTACACCTTC. Amino acid sequence: CSASLQGYGYTF.

The gene calls are TRBV27 and TRBJ1-5; 9 positions agree with TRBD1. This CDR3 is built from 16 residues. The germline CDR1 and CDR2 sequences are MNHEY and SMNVEV (reference sequence). J gave up 0 bases and V 6 bases, and 6 bases lay outside the gene matches. CDR3 protein: CASSARQGDSNQPQHF. The CDR3, as DNA: TGTGCCAGCAGCGCCCGACAGGGGGATAGCAATCAGCCCCAGCATTTT.